The sequence of this TCR beta chain was determined in a study of T-cell memory formation after mild COVID-19. Germline V gene data show CDR1 as SGHRS and CDR2 as YFSETQ. CDR3 length: 13 residues. Trimming left V 4 bases short and J 1 base short, with 8 bases between. TCRalpha and TCRbeta libraries used 5'RACE with constant-segment primers and UMIs. MiXCR was run by TCRdb on the 5' RACE reads, yielding one entry per CDR3 protein. The sample carries more than 450,000 distinct CDR3 sequences, about a sixth recorded once. Sequenced input: PBMCs or a T cell subset sorted from them (not recorded which). The rearrangement uses TRBV5-1 and TRBJ1-1; no clear D gene. The sequence derives from an adult woman who had mild COVID-19 (a few samples of this study predate the infection). Cell type and time point are not known. The CDR3 sequence is CASSLFGNTEAFF. The CDR3 DNA is TGCGCCAGCAGCCTCTTTGGGAACACTGAAGCTTTCTTT.